This is a list of T cell receptor beta chains from one sample in a study of cytomegalovirus exposure and HLA in healthy donors. Here immunoSEQ multiplex PCR was the method, and the copy in TCRdb shows in-frame clones only, minus some. The data hold fewer than 150,000 clones, with 70% to 85% observed a single time. The sequencing sample was made of PBMCs. The receptors come from a man in his forties in good health and CMV-seropositive. The CDR3 runs from the conserved cysteine through the conserved F or W. A D gene is named only where the DNA matches it firmly. Clone size is not always given. Where it is, it says once, few, many or a class for expanded clones.

v_call	clone_size	j_call	d_call	cdr3_nt	cdr3_aa
TRBV11-2	-	TRBJ2-1	TRBD2	TGTGCCAGCAGCTTAGATCGGGGGGGATACAATGAGCAGTTCTTC	CASSLDRGGYNEQFF
TRBV5-1	once	TRBJ2-1	-	TGCGCCAGCCACACCGGAGGGGCTTCCTACAATGAGCAGTTCTTC	CASHTGGASYNEQFF
TRBV30	-	TRBJ1-4	-	TGTGCCTGGAGTCCAACCGTGAAGGGGGAGGAAAAACTGTTTTTT	CAWSPTVKGEEKLFF
TRBV6-5	-	TRBJ1-2	TRBD1	TGTGCCAGCAGTTACCAGGGACAGCGCTATGGCTACACCTTC	CASSYQGQRYGYTF
TRBV28	once	TRBJ1-2	-	TGTGCCAGCACCCCTGGAGGAAACTATGGCTACACCTTC	CASTPGGNYGYTF
TRBV10-3	-	TRBJ2-7	TRBD1	TGTGCCATCAGAGGGACCGGGACAGGGGAGTCCGAGCAGTACTTC	CAIRGTGTGESEQYF
TRBV7-2	-	TRBJ1-5	-	TGTGCCAGCAGCTTAGTCCACGGGAGCAATCAGCCCCAGCATTTT	CASSLVHGSNQPQHF
TRBV5-1	few	TRBJ2-3	TRBD2	TGCGCCAGTCAAAAAGCGGGAGGTGGAGCAGATACGCAGTATTTT	CASQKAGGGADTQYF
TRBV19	few	TRBJ1-3	-	TGTGCCAGTAGTATGTCCGGTGGCGGTGGAAACACCATATATTTT	CASSMSGGGGNTIYF
TRBV25-1	-	TRBJ1-1	-	TGTGCCAGCAGTGACCCATACACTGAAGCTTTCTTT	CASSDPYTEAFF
TRBV2	-	TRBJ1-2	-	TGTGTGAGGCAGCTCGGCTATGGCTACACCTTC	CVRQLGYGYTF
TRBV7-2	few	TRBJ2-5	TRBD2	TGTGCCAGCAGCGAGGGACTAGCGGGAGGGCTAGAGACCCAGTACTTC	CASSEGLAGGLETQYF
TRBV18	once	TRBJ1-6	-	TGTGCCAGCTCACTGACCCAGGGTTACGATTCACCCCTCCACTTT	CASSLTQGYDSPLHF
TRBV7-2	once	TRBJ2-7	TRBD1	TGTGCCAGCAGCTTATCCGGACAGGAGACCTACGAGCAGTACTTC	CASSLSGQETYEQYF
TRBV9	once	TRBJ1-4	-	TGTGCCAGCAGCCCCAAGGGCGGGGTACGAGGTGAAAAACTGTTTTTT	CASSPKGGVRGEKLFF